This TCR beta chain originates from a study of a mutant IDH1 vaccine in newly diagnosed glioma. The overall study: Sex distribution of treated patients was about 60% male and about 40% female; mean age was around 40 years.

The germline gives CDR1 LNHDA, CDR2 SQIVND (reference sequence). V dropped 3 bases and J dropped 3 bases, with 14 bases sitting between them. This CDR3 has 16 amino acids. On this clone itself: Its cognate antigen is unknown.

Time point noted: week 47, end of study. Topical imiquimod accompanied each vaccine dose, which consisted of 300 ug of mutant IDH1 20-mer peptide. Across weeks 1, 3, 5, 7, 11, 15, 19 and 23, patients received a vaccination each time, eight in all. The donors had new WHO grade 3 or 4 astrocytomas; these were IDH1-mutant and ATRX-lost. The protocol was immunoSEQ multiplex PCR, while the TCRdb copy is restricted to in-frame clones and leaves out a portion. The data show 30,000 to 40,000 clones, with 90% seen just once and just over 5% held by the top ten. Points from the study as a whole: Most patients, 90% to 95%, showed vaccine-induced immune responses.

Here the sequenced sample was PBMCs, taken from a glioma patient whose treatment included an IDH1 peptide vaccine. This TCR came from a woman between 35 and 50 years old with glioma. The rearrangement joins TRBV19 to TRBJ2-2, with D possibly called TRBD1 or TRBD2 (5 bases each). Here the CDR3 DNA reads TGTGCCAGTAGTATGGATCCGGGACCTTACACCGGGGAGCTGTTTTTT. This sequence encodes CASSMDPGPYTGELFF.